The clone carrying this T cell receptor (beta chain) was seen more than once but under ten times. Its antigen remains unidentified. This sample is part of a study of T-cell memory formation after mild COVID-19. Study results and caveats: CD4/CD8 balance characterized clones contracting day 15 to 85, and CD4+ skew characterized later expanders.

Amplification by 5'RACE using constant-segment primers produced TCR alpha and TCR beta cDNA libraries that carried sample barcodes and UMIs. Using its own MiXCR run on the 5' RACE reads, TCRdb lists one record per CDR3 protein. The table shows about 130,000 distinct CDR3 sequences, with approximately 25% occurring only once. The receptor was derived from an adult woman who had mild COVID-19 (a few samples of this study predate the infection). Cell type and time point are not known. Sequencing was done on a sample of PBMCs or a T cell subset sorted from them (not recorded which).

The CDR3 protein is CASSIPGNEQFF. The DNA of the CDR3 is TGTGCCAGTAGCATCCCGGGGAATGAGCAGTTCTTC. The chain links TRBV19 to TRBJ2-1, with D possibly TRBD2 on 5 matching bases. Looked up from germline, CDR1 is LNHDA and CDR2 is SQIVND (reference sequence). The CDR3 length is 12 residues. V was clipped by 6 bases and J by 7 bases, with 10 bases between them.